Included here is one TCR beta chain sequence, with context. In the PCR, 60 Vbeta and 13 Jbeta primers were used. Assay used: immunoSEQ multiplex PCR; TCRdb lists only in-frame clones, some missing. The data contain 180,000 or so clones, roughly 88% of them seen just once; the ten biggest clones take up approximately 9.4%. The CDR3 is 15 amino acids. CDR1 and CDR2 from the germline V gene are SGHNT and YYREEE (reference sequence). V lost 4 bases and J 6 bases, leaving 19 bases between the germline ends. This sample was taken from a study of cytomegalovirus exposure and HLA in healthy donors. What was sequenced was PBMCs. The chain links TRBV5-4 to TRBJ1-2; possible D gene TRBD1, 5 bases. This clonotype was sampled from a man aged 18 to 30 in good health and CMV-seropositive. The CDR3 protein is CASSAGRTSLDGYTF. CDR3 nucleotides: TGTGCCAGCAGCGCGGGACGGACCAGCTTGGATGGCTACACCTTC.